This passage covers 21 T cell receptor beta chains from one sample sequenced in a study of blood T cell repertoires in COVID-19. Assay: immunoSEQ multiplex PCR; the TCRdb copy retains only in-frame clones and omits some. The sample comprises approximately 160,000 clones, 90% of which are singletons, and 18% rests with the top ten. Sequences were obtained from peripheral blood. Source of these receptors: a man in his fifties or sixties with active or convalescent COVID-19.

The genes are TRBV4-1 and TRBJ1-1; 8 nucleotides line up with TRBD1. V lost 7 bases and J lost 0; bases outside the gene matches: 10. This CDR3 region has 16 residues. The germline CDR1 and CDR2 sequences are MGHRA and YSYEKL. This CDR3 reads CASKRSGGNMNTEAFF. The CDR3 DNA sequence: TGCGCCAGCAAGCGATCAGGGGGCAACATGAACACTGAAGCTTTCTTT.

CDR3 DNA sequence: TGTGCCAGCCGCGACAGTAACACCGGGGAGCTGTTTTTT. This encodes CASRDSNTGELFF. This chain connects TRBV6-5 to TRBJ2-2; maybe TRBD1 (5 bases). V lost 8 bases to trimming and J lost 2 bases, with 9 bases between them. Germline CDR1 and CDR2: MNHEY and SVGAGI. This CDR3 spans 13 amino acids.

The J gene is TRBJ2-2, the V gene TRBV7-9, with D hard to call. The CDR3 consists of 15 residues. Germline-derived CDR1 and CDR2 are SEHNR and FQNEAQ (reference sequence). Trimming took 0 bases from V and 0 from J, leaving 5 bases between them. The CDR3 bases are TGTGCCAGCAGCTTAGCTTCAGCGAACACCGGGGAGCTGTTTTTT. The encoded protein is CASSLASANTGELFF.

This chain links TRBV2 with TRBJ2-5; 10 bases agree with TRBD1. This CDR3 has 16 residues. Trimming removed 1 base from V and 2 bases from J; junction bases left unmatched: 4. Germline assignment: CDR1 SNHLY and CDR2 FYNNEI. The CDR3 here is CASSEVTGGPQETQYF. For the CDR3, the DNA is TGTGCCAGCAGTGAAGTGACAGGGGGCCCTCAAGAGACCCAGTACTTC.

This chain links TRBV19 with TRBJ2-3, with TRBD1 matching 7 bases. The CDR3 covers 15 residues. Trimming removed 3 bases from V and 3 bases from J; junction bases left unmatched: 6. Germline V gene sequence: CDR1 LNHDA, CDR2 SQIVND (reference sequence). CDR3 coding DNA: TGTGCCAGTAGTATTACAGGGGAGATGACAGATACGCAGTATTTT. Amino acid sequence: CASSITGEMTDTQYF.

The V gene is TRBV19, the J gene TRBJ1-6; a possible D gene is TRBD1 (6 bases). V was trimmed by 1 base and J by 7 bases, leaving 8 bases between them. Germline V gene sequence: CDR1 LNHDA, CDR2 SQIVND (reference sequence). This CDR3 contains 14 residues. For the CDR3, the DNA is TGTGCCAGTAGTATAGCCCAGGGGAATTCACCCCTCCACTTT. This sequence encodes CASSIAQGNSPLHF.

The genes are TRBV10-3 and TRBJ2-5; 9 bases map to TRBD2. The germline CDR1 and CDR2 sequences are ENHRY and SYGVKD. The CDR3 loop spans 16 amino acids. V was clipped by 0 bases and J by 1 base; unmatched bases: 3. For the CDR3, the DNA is TGTGCCATCAGTGAGTCAGGGCGGGGGGGCCAAGAGACCCAGTACTTC. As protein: CAISESGRGGQETQYF.

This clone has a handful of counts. CDR3 in DNA: TGTGCCAGCAGCGTAGACGCAGGGGCTCTCTACTATGGCTACACCTTC. The encoded protein is CASSVDAGALYYGYTF. The chain employs TRBV9 and TRBJ1-2, with a tentative D call TRBD1 (6 bases). From germline, CDR1 is SGDLS and CDR2 YYNGEE. CDR3 size: 16 residues. Trimming took 0 bases from V and 3 from J, leaving 15 bases between them.

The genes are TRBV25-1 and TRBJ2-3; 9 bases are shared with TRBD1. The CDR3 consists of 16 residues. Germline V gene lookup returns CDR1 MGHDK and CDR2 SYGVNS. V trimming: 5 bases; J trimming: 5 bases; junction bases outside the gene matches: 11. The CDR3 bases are TGTGCCAGCAGTAGATCGGACAGGGGAAAGGGAGATACGCAGTATTTT. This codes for CASSRSDRGKGDTQYF.

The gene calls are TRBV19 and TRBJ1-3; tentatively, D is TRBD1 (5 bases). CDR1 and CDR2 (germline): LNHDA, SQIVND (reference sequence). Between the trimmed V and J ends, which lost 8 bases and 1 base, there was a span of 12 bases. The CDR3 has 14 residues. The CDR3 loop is CASRQGLSGNTIYF. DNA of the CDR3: TGTGCCAGTCGGCAGGGCTTGTCTGGAAACACCATATATTTT.

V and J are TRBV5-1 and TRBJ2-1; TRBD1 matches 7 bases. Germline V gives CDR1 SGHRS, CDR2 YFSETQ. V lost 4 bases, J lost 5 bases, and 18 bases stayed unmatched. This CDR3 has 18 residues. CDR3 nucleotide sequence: TGCGCCAGCAGCGCCTCCCTATCGCCGGGACAGAATAACAATGAGCAGTTCTTC. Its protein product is CASSASLSPGQNNNEQFF.

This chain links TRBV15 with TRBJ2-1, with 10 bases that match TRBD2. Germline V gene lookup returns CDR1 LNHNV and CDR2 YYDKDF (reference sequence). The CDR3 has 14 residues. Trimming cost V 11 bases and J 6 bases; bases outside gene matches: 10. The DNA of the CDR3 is TGTGCCTCCGGGGAGACTAGCGGGTCCAATGAGCAGTTCTTC. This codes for CASGETSGSNEQFF.

The CDR3: CASSFFAGGAEKLFF. For the CDR3, the DNA is TGTGCCAGCAGCTTTTTTGCAGGGGGCGCTGAAAAACTGTTTTTT. The chain joins TRBV13 to TRBJ1-4, with 8 positions matching TRBD1. The CDR3 covers 15 residues. Trimming took 3 bases from V and 7 from J; bases not matched to a gene: 7. CDR1 PRHDT and CDR2 FYEKMQ come from the germline V gene (reference sequence).

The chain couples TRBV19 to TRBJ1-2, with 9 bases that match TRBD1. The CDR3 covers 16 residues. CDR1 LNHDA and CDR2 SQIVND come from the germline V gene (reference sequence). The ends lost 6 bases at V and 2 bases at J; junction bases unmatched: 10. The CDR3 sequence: CASRFTGGTSNYGYTF. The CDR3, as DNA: TGTGCCAGTAGGTTTACAGGGGGCACCTCCAACTATGGCTACACCTTC.

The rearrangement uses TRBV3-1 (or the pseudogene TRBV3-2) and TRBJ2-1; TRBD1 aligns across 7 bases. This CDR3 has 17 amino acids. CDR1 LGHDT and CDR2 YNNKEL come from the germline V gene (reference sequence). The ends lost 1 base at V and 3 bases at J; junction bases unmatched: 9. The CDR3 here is CASSQVGSRTGYNEQFF. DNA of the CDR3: TGTGCCAGCAGCCAAGTCGGTTCACGGACAGGCTACAATGAGCAGTTCTTC.

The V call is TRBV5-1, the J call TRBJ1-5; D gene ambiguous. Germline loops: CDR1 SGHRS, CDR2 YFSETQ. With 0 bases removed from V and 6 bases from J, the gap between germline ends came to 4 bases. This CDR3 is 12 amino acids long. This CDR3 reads CASSLVLQPQHF. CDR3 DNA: TGCGCCAGCAGCTTGGTCCTTCAGCCCCAGCATTTT.

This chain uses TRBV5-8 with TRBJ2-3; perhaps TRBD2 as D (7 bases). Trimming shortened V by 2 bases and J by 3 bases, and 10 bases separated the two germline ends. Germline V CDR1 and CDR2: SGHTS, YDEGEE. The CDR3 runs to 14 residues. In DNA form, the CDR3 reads TGTGCCAGCAGCTTAGGGGGGGAAACAGATACGCAGTATTTT. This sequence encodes CASSLGGETDTQYF.

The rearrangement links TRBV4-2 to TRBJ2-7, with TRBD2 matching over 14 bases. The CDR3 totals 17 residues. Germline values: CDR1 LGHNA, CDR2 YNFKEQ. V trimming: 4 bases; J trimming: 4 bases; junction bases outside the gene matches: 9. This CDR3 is CASSPRLAGGGIYEQYF. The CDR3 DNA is TGTGCCAGCAGCCCTCGACTAGCGGGAGGGGGAATTTACGAGCAGTACTTC.

The CDR3 region is CASSLTPPGAGGTEAFF. In DNA form, the CDR3 reads TGCGCCAGCAGCTTGACCCCCCCGGGGGCGGGGGGCACTGAAGCTTTCTTT. The rearrangement links TRBV5-1 to TRBJ1-1, with D possibly TRBD1 on 6 matching bases. The V gene lost 1 base and the J gene lost 4 bases, with 20 bases spanning the gap. The CDR3 runs to 17 residues. Looked up from germline, CDR1 is SGHRS and CDR2 is YFSETQ.

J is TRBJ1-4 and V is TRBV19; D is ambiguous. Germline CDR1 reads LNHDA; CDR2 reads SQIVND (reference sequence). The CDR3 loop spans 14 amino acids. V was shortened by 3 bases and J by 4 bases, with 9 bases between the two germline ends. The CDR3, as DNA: TGTGCCAGTAGTATTGGGCAGAATAATGAAAAACTGTTTTTT. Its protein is CASSIGQNNEKLFF.

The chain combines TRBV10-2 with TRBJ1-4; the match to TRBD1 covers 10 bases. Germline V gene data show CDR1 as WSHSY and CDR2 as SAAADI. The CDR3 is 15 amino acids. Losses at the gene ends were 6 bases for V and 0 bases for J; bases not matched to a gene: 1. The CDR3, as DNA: TGCGCCAGCAGGGACAGGGGGGCAACTAATGAAAAACTGTTTTTT. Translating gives CASRDRGATNEKLFF.